This T cell receptor beta chain derives from a study of blood T cell repertoires in COVID-19. Generated by immunoSEQ multiplex PCR, the TCRdb table keeps only in-frame clones and is missing some. The repertoire holds about 280,000 clones, with 88% as singletons. Germline V lookup: CDR1 SGHKS, CDR2 YYEKEE (reference sequence). The trim removed 3 bases at V and 7 bases at J, leaving 9 bases unmatched. The CDR3 has 15 amino acids. The material sequenced was peripheral blood. This chain joins TRBV5-5 and TRBJ1-4; 7 nucleotides agree with TRBD1. This receptor was taken from a man aged 18 to 35 with active or convalescent COVID-19. The CDR3 loop reads CASSSSGGSGEKLFF. The DNA for the CDR3 is TGTGCCAGCAGCTCCTCAGGGGGAAGCGGTGAAAAACTGTTTTTT.